The clone carrying this T cell receptor beta chain came up many times. As yet, its antigen is unknown. Relying on iRepertoire HTBI primers and Arm-PCR of CDR3 regions, the team built TCR beta libraries. TCRdb used MiXCR to reprocess the multiplex PCR reads, holding one entry per CDR3 protein. The table has over 450,000 distinct CDR3 sequences, 20% to 25% seen once. The time point denotes: persistent/refractory GD, antithyroid drugs over 5 years with positive TRAb. PBMC RNA served as the TCR library source. The CDR3 sequence is 12 residues long. Trimming shortened V by 6 bases and J by 5 bases, and 10 bases separated the two germline ends. The germline V gene has CDR1 MDHEN and CDR2 SYDVKM. The sample belongs to a study of regulatory T cells in long-lasting Graves disease. Study results and caveats: There were preferences for TRBV28, TRBJ1-2 and TRBJ2-5 in persistent disease. Only a small sample size was used, which may have cut accuracy. Compared with new cases, persistent Graves' patients showed reduced TCR diversity. Whereas new patients shared some 990 public clonotypes, persistent patients shared more, at about 3,000.

This chain connects TRBV28 to TRBJ2-5; no clear D. The source is a female donor with Graves disease. The source material was peripheral blood mononuclear cells (PBMCs), sampled when the disease was refractory, from a patient treated with antithyroid drugs. The CDR3 nucleotides are TGTGCCAGCAGCCCGACATGGGAGACCCAGTACTTC. As protein: CASSPTWETQYF.